This TCR beta chain appears in the sequencing data of a study of blood T cell repertoires in COVID-19. Study as a whole: COVID-19 samples from acute and convalescent phases originated in the United States, Italy and Spain. Sources were T cells, B-cell-depleted T cells, or PBMCs; the material itself was cDNA or gDNA.

Original methodology: Amplification with reference gene primers provided the estimates of nucleated cell counts. Repertoires were generated with immunoSEQ multiplex PCR, while TCRdb's copy carries only in-frame clones and drops some. V and J calls and clone size are those listed in that table; D and trimming were worked out from the DNA. The repertoire holds roughly 80,000 clones, with roughly 80% as singletons. The V gene end was trimmed by 5 bases and the J gene end by 7 bases; junction bases not matched to a gene: 4. Germline V gene data show CDR1 as SEHNR and CDR2 as FQNEAQ (reference sequence). This CDR3 is 14 amino acids long.

Sequencing used peripheral blood. The rearrangement joins TRBV7-9 to TRBJ2-5, with 13 bases aligning to TRBD2. The sequence came from a man older than 75 with acute or convalescent COVID-19. This CDR3 reads CASSTSGGARTQYF. CDR3 DNA sequence: TGTGCCAGCAGCACTAGCGGGGGGGCCAGGACCCAGTACTTC.